This TCR beta chain was identified during a study of shared clonotypes between healthy human individuals. Study observations and caveats: Incomplete sequencing of sorted subsets was indicated by rarefaction despite large depth.

The investigators split CD4+ cells into a CD45RA+ naive subset and a CD45RA-negative memory subset. Germline CDR1 MDHEN, CDR2 SYDVKM. V dropped 8 bases and J dropped 5 bases, with 14 bases sitting between them. This CDR3 is 13 amino acids long. Here immunoSEQ multiplex PCR was the method, and the copy in TCRdb shows in-frame clones only, minus some. The sample holds 1,100,000 or so clones, around 82% seen once. As to this clone: As yet, its antigen is unknown.

The clonotype was recovered from a man aged 18 to 30 in good health. Some clones in this sample may be carry-over from other donors' samples. The gene calls are TRBV28 and TRBJ2-3; D might be TRBD2 (6 bases). Sequenced material: memory CD4+ T cells from PBMCs. The subset is: CD45RA-negative fraction. The CDR3 DNA follows: TGTGCCAGCTTGGAGGGCGCGGAAGATACGCAGTATTTT. Protein: CASLEGAEDTQYF.